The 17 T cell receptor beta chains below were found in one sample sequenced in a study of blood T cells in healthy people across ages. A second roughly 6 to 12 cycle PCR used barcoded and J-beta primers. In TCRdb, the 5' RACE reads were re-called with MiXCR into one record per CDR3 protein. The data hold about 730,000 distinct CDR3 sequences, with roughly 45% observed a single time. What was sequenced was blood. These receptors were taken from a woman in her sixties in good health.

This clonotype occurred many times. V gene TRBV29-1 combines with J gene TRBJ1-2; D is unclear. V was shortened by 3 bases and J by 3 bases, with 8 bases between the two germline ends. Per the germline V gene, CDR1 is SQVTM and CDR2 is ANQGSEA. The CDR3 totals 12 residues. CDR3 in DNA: TGCAGCGTTGATATCATCCACTATGGCTACACCTTC. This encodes CSVDIIHYGYTF.

CDR3 DNA sequence: TGTGCCAGCAGCATCGCACAGGGCCGTCTGATAAATGAGCAGTTCTTC. It codes for CASSIAQGRLINEQFF. The chain has TRBV5-8 and TRBJ2-1; D is possibly TRBD1 (6 bases). The CDR3 spans 16 residues. The V gene's germline CDR1 is SGHTS and CDR2 YDEGEE. Between the trimmed V and J ends, which lost 4 bases and 7 bases, there was a span of 21 bases.

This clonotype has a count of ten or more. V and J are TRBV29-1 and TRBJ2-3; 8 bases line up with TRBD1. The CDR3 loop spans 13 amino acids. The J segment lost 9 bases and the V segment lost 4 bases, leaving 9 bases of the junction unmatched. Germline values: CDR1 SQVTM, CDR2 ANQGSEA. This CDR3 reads CSVAHLGQATQYF. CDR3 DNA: TGCAGCGTTGCCCACCTGGGACAGGCCACGCAGTATTTT.

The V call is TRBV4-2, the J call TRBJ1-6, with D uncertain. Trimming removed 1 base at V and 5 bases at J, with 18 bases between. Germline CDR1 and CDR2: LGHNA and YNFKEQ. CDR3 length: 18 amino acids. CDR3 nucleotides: TGTGCCAGCAGCCAAGCGATTTCATCCGCTCCTCATAATTCACCCCTCCACTTT. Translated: CASSQAISSAPHNSPLHF.

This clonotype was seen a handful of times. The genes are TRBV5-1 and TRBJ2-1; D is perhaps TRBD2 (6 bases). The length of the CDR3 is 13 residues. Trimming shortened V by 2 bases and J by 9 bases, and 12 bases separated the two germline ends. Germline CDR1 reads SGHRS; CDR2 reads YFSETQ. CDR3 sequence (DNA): TGCGCCAGCAGCTTCGGCGGACTACCTGAGCAGTTCTTC. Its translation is CASSFGGLPEQFF. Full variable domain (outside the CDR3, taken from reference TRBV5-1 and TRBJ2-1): KAGVTQTPRYLIKTRGQQVTLSCSPISGHRSVSWYQQTPGQGLQFLFEYFSETQRNKGNFPGRFSGRQFSNSRSEMNVSTLELGDSALYLCASSFGGLPEQFFGPGTRLTVL.

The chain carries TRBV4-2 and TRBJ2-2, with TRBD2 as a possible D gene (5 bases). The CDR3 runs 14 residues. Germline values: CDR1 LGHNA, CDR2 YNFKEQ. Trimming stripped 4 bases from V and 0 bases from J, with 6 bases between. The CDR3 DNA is TGTGCCAGCAGCCGGACTCCGAACACCGGGGAGCTGTTTTTT. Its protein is CASSRTPNTGELFF.

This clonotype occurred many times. CDR3 loop: CASSYRPSGSGRQDTQYF. The CDR3 DNA is TGTGCCAGCAGTTACCGCCCTTCAGGAAGCGGGAGGCAAGATACGCAGTATTTT. V usage is TRBV6-5 and J usage is TRBJ2-3; 9 bases line up with TRBD2. The ends lost 2 bases at V and 5 bases at J; junction bases unmatched: 14. This CDR3 has 18 residues. Germline assignment: CDR1 MNHEY and CDR2 SVGAGI.

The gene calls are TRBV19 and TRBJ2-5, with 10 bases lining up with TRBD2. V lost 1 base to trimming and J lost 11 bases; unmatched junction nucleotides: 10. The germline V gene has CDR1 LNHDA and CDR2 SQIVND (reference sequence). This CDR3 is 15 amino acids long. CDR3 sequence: CASSIGASGGNEQYF. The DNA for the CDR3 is TGTGCCAGTAGTATAGGGGCTAGCGGGGGAAATGAGCAGTACTTC.

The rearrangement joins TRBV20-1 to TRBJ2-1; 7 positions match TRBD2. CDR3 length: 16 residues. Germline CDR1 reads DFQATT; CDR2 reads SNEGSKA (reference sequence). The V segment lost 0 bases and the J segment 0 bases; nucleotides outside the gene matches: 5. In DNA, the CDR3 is TGCAGTGCTAGAGATAGGCGGGGGAGCTCCTACAATGAGCAGTTCTTC. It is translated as CSARDRRGSSYNEQFF.

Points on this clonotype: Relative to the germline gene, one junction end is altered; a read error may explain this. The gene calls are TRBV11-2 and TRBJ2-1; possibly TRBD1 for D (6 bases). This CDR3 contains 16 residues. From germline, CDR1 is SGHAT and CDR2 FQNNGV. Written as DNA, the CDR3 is TGTGCCAGCAGCTCCCCGAGGGGGAGCTCCTACAGTGAGCAGTTCTTC. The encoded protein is CASSSPRGSSYSEQFF.

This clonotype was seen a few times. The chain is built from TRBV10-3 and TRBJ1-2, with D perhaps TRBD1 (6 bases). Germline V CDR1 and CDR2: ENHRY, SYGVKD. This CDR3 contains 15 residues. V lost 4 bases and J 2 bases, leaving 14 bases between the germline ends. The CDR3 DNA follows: TGTGCCATCAGTGGGGTGGGAACAGGGAACTATGGCTACACCTTC. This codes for CAISGVGTGNYGYTF.

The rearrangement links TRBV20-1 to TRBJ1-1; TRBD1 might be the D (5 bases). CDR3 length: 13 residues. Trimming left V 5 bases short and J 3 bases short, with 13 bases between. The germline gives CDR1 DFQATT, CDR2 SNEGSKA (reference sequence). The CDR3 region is CSAGGGLDTEAFF. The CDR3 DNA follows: TGCAGTGCTGGCGGGGGGTTGGACACTGAAGCTTTCTTT.

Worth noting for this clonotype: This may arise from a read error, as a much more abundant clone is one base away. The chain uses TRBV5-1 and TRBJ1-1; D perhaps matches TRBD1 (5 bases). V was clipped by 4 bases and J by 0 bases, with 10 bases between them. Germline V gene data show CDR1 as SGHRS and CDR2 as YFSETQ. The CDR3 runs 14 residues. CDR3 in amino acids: CASSAETVNTEAFF. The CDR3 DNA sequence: TGCGCCAGCAGCGCCGAGACAGTGAACACTGAAGCTTTCTTT.

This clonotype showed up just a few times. The CDR3 DNA sequence: TGTGCCAGCTCACCGTCTACAGGGGGAGAGACCCAGTACTTC. It specifies CASSPSTGGETQYF. The rearrangement links TRBV18 to TRBJ2-7, with 8 bases fitting TRBD1. The end of the DNA fits TRBJ2-5 better, so the J call may be wrong. The CDR3 covers 14 residues. Germline values: CDR1 KGHSH, CDR2 LQKENI.

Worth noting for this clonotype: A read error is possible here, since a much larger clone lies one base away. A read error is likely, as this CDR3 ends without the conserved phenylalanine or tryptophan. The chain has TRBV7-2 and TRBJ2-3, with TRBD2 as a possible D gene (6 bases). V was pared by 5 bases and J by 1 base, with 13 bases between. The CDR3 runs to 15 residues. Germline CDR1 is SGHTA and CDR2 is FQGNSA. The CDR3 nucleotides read TGTGCCAGCAGCGCCAGGCGCGGGGGCACAGATACGCAGTATTAT. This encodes CASSARRGGTDTQYY.

This CDR3 reads CASSGFLTGDGYTF. CDR3 DNA sequence: TGTGCCAGCAGCGGATTTTTGACAGGGGATGGCTACACCTTC. The chain combines TRBV5-4 with TRBJ1-2; TRBD1 agrees at 8 bases. The junction had 8 bases not matched to a gene; V was cut back by 4 bases and J by 6 bases. In germline, CDR1 is SGHNT, CDR2 YYREEE (reference sequence). The CDR3 consists of 14 residues.

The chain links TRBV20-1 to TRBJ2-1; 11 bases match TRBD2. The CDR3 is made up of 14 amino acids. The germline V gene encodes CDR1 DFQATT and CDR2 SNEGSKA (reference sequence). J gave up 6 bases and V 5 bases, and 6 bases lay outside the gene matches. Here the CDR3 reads CSAFVAGGPNEQFF. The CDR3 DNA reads TGCAGTGCTTTCGTAGCGGGAGGGCCCAATGAGCAGTTCTTC.